Below, 20 T cell receptor beta chains from the same sample are listed, as sequenced in a study of quantifying T cell responses using KT2 cells. On the study more broadly: RNA was reverse transcribed with TCR alpha and beta constant-region primers.

Each cDNA got a UMI-containing oligo ligated at its 3' end. The first PCR ran 3 to 5 cycles with an equimolar RC1.1 and RC1.2 beta primer mix. TCRdb independently ran MiXCR on the UMI-ligation and nested PCR reads; one entry per CDR3 protein. The sample carries about 53,000 distinct CDR3 sequences, about 12% recorded once. The specimen sequenced was PBMCs spiked with cells of the T cell clone KT2. The receptors come from a human donor.

V usage is TRBV19 and J usage is TRBJ2-3; 7 bases agree with TRBD2. This CDR3 spans 14 amino acids. The germline gives CDR1 LNHDA, CDR2 SQIVND (reference sequence). V was pared by 6 bases and J by 2 bases, with 5 bases of the junction left unmatched. The CDR3 spells CASRKREDTDTQYF. Written as DNA, the CDR3 is TGTGCCAGTAGAAAGCGGGAAGACACAGATACGCAGTATTTT.

Comments on this clonotype: At one of its ends the junction is not consistent with the germline gene, which may arise from a read error. The rearrangement links TRBV23-1 to TRBJ1-5; 7 bases agree with TRBD1. TRBV23-1 is annotated as an ORF whose role is uncertain. This CDR3 is built from 15 residues. The CDR3 sequence is CASSPHTGDHQPRHF. In DNA form, the CDR3 reads TGCGCCAGCAGTCCACATACAGGGGACCATCAGCCCCGGCATTTT.

The genes are TRBV28 and TRBJ1-5; no clear D. The germline V gene has CDR1 MDHEN and CDR2 SYDVKM. This CDR3 has 16 residues. Trimming shortened V by 2 bases and J by 0 bases, and 11 bases separated the two germline ends. Here the CDR3 DNA reads TGTGCCAGCAGTTTAGAGGCAACTTATAGCAATCAGCCCCAGCATTTT. Encoded protein: CASSLEATYSNQPQHF. Together with reference TRBV28 and TRBJ1-5, the CDR3 gives the full variable domain: DVKVTQSSRYLVKRTGEKVFLECVQDMDHENMFWYRQDPGLGLRLIYFSYDVKMKEKGDIPEGYSVSREKKERFSLILESASTNQTSMYLCASSLEATYSNQPQHFGDGTRLSIL.

This clonotype was seen only a few times. The chain joins TRBV20-1 to TRBJ1-1; weak D call: TRBD1 (6 bases). Trimming shortened V by 2 bases and J by 4 bases, and 17 bases separated the two germline ends. Germline V gives CDR1 DFQATT, CDR2 SNEGSKA (reference sequence). The CDR3 consists of 15 residues. The CDR3 DNA is TGCAGTGCTAGATCCACCCAGGGGTTGACCACTGAAGCTTTCTTT. This translates into CSARSTQGLTTEAFF.

The chain couples TRBV3-1 to TRBJ1-4, with D uncertain. CDR1 is LGHDT, CDR2 YNNKEL, per germline (reference sequence). Trimming shortened V by 1 base and J by 16 bases, and 10 bases separated the two germline ends. The CDR3 consists of 11 residues. Here the CDR3 reads CASSQVGAKFF. In DNA form, the CDR3 reads TGTGCCAGCAGCCAAGTAGGCGCCAAGTTTTTT.

This clonotype was picked up a small number of times. For the CDR3, the DNA is TGCGCCAGCAGCTTGAAACCTGTTGGGGGTAGCACAGATACGCAGTATTTT. It codes for CASSLKPVGGSTDTQYF. V is TRBV5-1 and J is TRBJ2-3; D might be TRBD1 or TRBD2, each matching 5 bases. Germline CDR1 is SGHRS and CDR2 is YFSETQ. The CDR3 is 17 amino acids. Trimming took 1 base from V and 0 from J, leaving 15 bases between them.

This clonotype was seen a handful of times. This chain uses TRBV5-1 with TRBJ2-1, with D perhaps TRBD1 or TRBD2 (6 bases each). V gave up 4 bases and J gave up 4 bases, with 15 bases separating them. The CDR3 consists of 15 residues. Per germline, CDR1 SGHRS and CDR2 YFSETQ. The CDR3 region has the DNA TGCGCCAGCAGCGGGTCGGGGGCTACATACAATGAGCAGTTCTTC. Translated, it gives CASSGSGATYNEQFF.

The CDR3 nucleotides are TGTGCCAGCAGCTTAGAACCTGGCACAGATACGCAGTATTTT. Amino acids: CASSLEPGTDTQYF. This rearrangement joins TRBV11-2 to TRBJ2-3; D gene ambiguous. The germline CDR1 and CDR2 sequences are SGHAT and FQNNGV. This CDR3 is built from 14 residues. V shed 0 bases and J shed 1 base, with 5 bases lying between them.

The chain links TRBV18 to TRBJ2-3; 9 nucleotides match TRBD1. Germline CDR1 KGHSH, CDR2 LQKENI. This CDR3 is built from 15 residues. The junction had 6 bases not matched to a gene; V was cut back by 2 bases and J by 6 bases. The CDR3 nucleotides are TGTGCCAGCTCACCAGACAGGGGGAGACCGGATACGCAGTATTTT. It specifies CASSPDRGRPDTQYF.

This clonotype was picked up many times. The chain is built from TRBV5-5 and TRBJ2-5, with TRBD1 matching over 7 bases. Germline lookup yields CDR1 SGHKS and CDR2 YYEKEE (reference sequence). V shed 0 bases, J shed 2 bases, and the junction held 10 bases outside the gene matches. This CDR3 is built from 17 residues. The CDR3 bases are TGTGCCAGCAGCTTGGTGTCAGGGGGTTTAGGGCAAGAGACCCAGTACTTC. Translating it yields CASSLVSGGLGQETQYF.

This clonotype was detected only a few times. The chain joins TRBV18 to TRBJ1-5, with TRBD1 as a possible D gene (5 bases). This CDR3 spans 14 amino acids. Germline V gene data show CDR1 as KGHSH and CDR2 as LQKENI. V lost 3 bases, J lost 7 bases, and 13 bases lay in between. The CDR3 loop is CASSPAGRDQPQHF. The CDR3 DNA sequence: TGTGCCAGCTCACCGGCGGGACGGGACCAGCCCCAGCATTTT. The entire variable domain, with the rest obtained from reference TRBV18 and TRBJ1-5, is as follows: NAGVMQNPRHLVRRRGQEARLRCSPMKGHSHVYWYRQLPEEGLKFMVYLQKENIIDESGMPKERFSAEFPKEGPSILRIQQVVRGDSAAYFCASSPAGRDQPQHFGDGTRLSIL.

There are many counts of this clonotype. The chain joins TRBV20-1 to TRBJ1-5; D not certain. CDR1 is DFQATT, CDR2 SNEGSKA, per germline (reference sequence). Trimming took 1 base from V and 6 from J, leaving 13 bases between them. The CDR3 extends over 14 amino acids. CDR3 DNA sequence: TGCAGTGCTAGAGTTTTGGGCGGTGGTCAGCCCCAGCATTTT. Amino acid sequence: CSARVLGGGQPQHF.

This clonotype turned up a few times. The V gene is TRBV12-3 or TRBV12-4, the J gene TRBJ2-1; no clear D. With 1 base removed from V and 9 bases from J, the gap between germline ends came to 7 bases. The length of the CDR3 is 12 residues. In DNA form, the CDR3 reads TGTGCCAGCAGTTTAGGGGGTACTGAGCAGTTCTTC. Translation: CASSLGGTEQFF.

This clonotype was detected a few times. This chain links TRBV20-1 with TRBJ2-7; D not certain. In germline, CDR1 is DFQATT, CDR2 SNEGSKA (reference sequence). This CDR3 comprises 12 residues. V was shortened by 1 base and J by 7 bases, with 11 bases between the two germline ends. CDR3 bases: TGCAGTGCTAGAGCCGGAATAGGTGAGCAGTACTTC. The encoded protein is CSARAGIGEQYF.

The genes are TRBV18 and TRBJ1-5; D perhaps matches TRBD1 (5 bases). Trimming took 4 bases from V and 3 from J, leaving 10 bases between them. The CDR3 covers 14 residues. The germline V gene has CDR1 KGHSH and CDR2 LQKENI. The CDR3 loop is CASSLGEVNQPQHF. The CDR3 bases are TGTGCCAGCTCACTAGGGGAGGTCAATCAGCCCCAGCATTTT.

A few counts support this clonotype. The chain is built from TRBV18 and TRBJ2-7; tentatively, D is TRBD1 or TRBD2 (6 bases each). CDR3 length equals 12 residues. V gave up 3 bases and J gave up 12 bases, with 15 bases separating them. The V gene's germline CDR1 is KGHSH and CDR2 LQKENI. CDR3 sequence reads: CASSPPGAPLYF. CDR3 coding DNA: TGTGCCAGCTCACCTCCGGGGGCCCCCCTGTACTTC.

This chain connects TRBV7-2 to TRBJ2-5, with a possible D match to TRBD2 (5 bases). Trimming stripped 5 bases from V and 7 bases from J, with 23 bases between. The germline V gene has CDR1 SGHTA and CDR2 FQGNSA. This CDR3 contains 16 residues. The CDR3 sequence is CASSPFATAIGGTQYF. The CDR3 coding sequence is TGTGCCAGCAGCCCTTTCGCGACTGCAATCGGAGGGACCCAGTACTTC.

This clonotype has just a few counts. The CDR3 sequence is CSVEPPDRNTEAFF. The CDR3 DNA follows: TGCAGCGTTGAACCCCCGGACAGGAACACTGAAGCTTTCTTT. J is TRBJ1-1 and V is TRBV29-1; the D gene is possibly TRBD1 (6 bases). V was trimmed by 2 bases and J by 1 base, leaving 11 bases between them. The V gene's germline CDR1 is SQVTM and CDR2 ANQGSEA. The CDR3 runs to 14 residues.

This clonotype was seen a handful of times. The V call is TRBV20-1, the J call TRBJ1-1; D is perhaps TRBD1 (5 bases). The CDR3 loop spans 13 amino acids. In germline, CDR1 is DFQATT, CDR2 SNEGSKA (reference sequence). V lost 6 bases and J lost 0, with 11 bases in between. CDR3 amino acids: CSASRDLNTEAFF. The CDR3 region has the DNA TGCAGTGCAAGCAGGGACCTGAACACTGAAGCTTTCTTT.

J is TRBJ2-1 and V is TRBV4-3; D remains ambiguous. V was cut by 1 base and J by 0 bases, with 13 bases left in between. Germline CDR1 and CDR2: LGHNA and YSLEER. This CDR3 is built from 17 residues. In DNA form, the CDR3 reads TGCGCCAGCAGCCAAGTCCCATTGGGGTACTCCTACAATGAGCAGTTCTTC. It codes for CASSQVPLGYSYNEQFF.